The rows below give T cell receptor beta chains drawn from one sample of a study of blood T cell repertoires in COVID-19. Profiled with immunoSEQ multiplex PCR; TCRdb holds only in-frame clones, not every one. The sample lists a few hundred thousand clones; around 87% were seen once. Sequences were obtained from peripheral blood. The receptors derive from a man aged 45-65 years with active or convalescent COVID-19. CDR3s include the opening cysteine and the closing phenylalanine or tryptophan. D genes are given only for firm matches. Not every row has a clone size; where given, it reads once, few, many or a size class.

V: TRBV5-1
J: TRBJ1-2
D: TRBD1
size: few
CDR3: CASSLDGTEIYGYTF
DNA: TGCGCCAGCAGCTTGGATGGGACAGAGATTTATGGCTACACCTTC

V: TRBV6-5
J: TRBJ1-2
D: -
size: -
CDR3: CASSYSPPQQYYGYTF
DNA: TGTGCCAGCAGTTACTCGCCGCCCCAACAGTACTATGGCTACACCTTC

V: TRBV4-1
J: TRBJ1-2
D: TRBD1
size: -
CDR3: CASSQDRPAGTGVGYTF
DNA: TGCGCCAGCAGCCAAGATCGGCCCGCAGGGACAGGAGTTGGCTACACCTTC

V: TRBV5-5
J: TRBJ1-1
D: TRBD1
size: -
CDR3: CASSPEGGRWSTEAFF
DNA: TGTGCCAGCAGTCCTGAAGGGGGCAGATGGAGCACTGAAGCTTTCTTT

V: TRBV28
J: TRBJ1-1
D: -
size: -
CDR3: CASSLWGTSPPEAFF
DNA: TGTGCCAGCAGTTTATGGGGGACTTCTCCGCCTGAAGCTTTCTTT

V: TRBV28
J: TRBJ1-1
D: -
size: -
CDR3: CASSDTMFYEAFF
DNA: TGTGCCAGCAGTGATACGATGTTCTATGAAGCTTTCTTT

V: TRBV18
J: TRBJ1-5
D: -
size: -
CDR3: CASSQGYESNQPQHF
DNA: TGTGCCAGCTCGCAGGGATATGAAAGCAATCAGCCCCAGCATTTT

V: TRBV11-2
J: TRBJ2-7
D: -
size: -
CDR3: CASSPWSRDHSGEQYF
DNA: TGTGCCAGCAGCCCTTGGAGTCGGGACCACAGCGGGGAGCAGTACTTC

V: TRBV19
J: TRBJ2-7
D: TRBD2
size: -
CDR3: CASRKEGTSGYEAYEQYF
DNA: TGTGCCAGTAGGAAGGAGGGGACTAGCGGTTATGAGGCCTACGAGCAGTACTTC

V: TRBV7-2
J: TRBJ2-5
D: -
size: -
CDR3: CASSLRGLETQYF
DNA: TGTGCCAGCAGCTTAAGGGGTCTAGAGACCCAGTACTTC

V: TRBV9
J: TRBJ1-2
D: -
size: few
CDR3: CASSSSQVSYGYTF
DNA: TGTGCCAGCAGCTCCTCACAGGTTTCCTATGGCTACACCTTC

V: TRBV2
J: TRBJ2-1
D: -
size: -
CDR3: CASNYSPKNEQFF
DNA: TGTGCCAGCAATTACAGTCCTAAAAATGAGCAGTTCTTC

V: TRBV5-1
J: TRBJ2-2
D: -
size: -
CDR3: CASSPGLFTGELFF
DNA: TGCGCCAGCAGCCCCGGACTTTTCACCGGGGAGCTGTTTTTT

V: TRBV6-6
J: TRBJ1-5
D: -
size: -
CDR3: CASSYSTGHQPQHF
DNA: TGTGCCAGCAGTTACTCTACAGGCCATCAGCCCCAGCATTTT

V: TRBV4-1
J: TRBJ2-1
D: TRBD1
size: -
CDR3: CASSLGTGGGYNEQFF
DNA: TGCGCCAGCAGCCTAGGGACAGGGGGGGGGTACAATGAGCAGTTCTTC

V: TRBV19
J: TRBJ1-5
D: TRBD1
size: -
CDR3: CASNSGGRQPQHF
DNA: TGTGCCAGTAATTCAGGGGGAAGGCAGCCCCAGCATTTT

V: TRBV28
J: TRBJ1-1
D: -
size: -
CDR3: CASSLARVSTEAFF
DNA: TGTGCCAGCAGTTTAGCGAGGGTGAGTACTGAAGCTTTCTTT

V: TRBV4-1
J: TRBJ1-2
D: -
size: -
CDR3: CASSQERGIYGYTF
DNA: TGCGCCAGCAGCCAAGAGCGGGGCATCTATGGCTACACCTTC

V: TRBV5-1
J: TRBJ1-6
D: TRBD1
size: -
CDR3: CASSLYRGNSPLHF
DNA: TGCGCCAGCAGCTTGTACAGGGGTAATTCACCCCTCCACTTT

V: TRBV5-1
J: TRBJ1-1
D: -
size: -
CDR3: CASSSQGTYTEAFF
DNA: TGCGCCAGCAGCTCGCAGGGTACGTACACTGAAGCTTTCTTT

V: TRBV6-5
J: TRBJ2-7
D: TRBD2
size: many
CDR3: CASSYSTSGSSEQYF
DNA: TGTGCCAGCAGTTACTCAACTAGCGGGAGTAGCGAGCAGTACTTC

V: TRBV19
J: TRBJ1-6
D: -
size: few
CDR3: CASSIGRAYNSPLHF
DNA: TGTGCCAGTAGTATCGGGAGAGCTTATAATTCACCCCTCCACTTT

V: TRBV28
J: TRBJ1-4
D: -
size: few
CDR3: CASSSRGRGSATNEKLFF
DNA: TGTGCCAGCAGTTCGCGGGGGAGAGGGAGTGCAACTAATGAAAAACTGTTTTTT

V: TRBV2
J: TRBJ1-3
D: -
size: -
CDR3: CASSEIGGLSGNTIYF
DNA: TGTGCCAGCAGTGAAATCGGGGGGCTCTCTGGAAACACCATATATTTT

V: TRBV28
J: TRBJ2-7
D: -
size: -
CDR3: CASSSLLRRGAQYF
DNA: TGTGCCAGCAGTTCGCTTCTTAGGAGGGGAGCGCAGTACTTC

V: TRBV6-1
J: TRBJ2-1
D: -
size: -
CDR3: CASSDLAEQFF
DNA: TGTGCCAGCAGTGACCTAGCGGAGCAGTTCTTC

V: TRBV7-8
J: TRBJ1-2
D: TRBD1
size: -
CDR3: CASSFDRVGPSSRFYTF
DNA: TGTGCCAGCAGCTTCGACAGGGTGGGCCCCTCGTCTCGCTTCTACACCTTC

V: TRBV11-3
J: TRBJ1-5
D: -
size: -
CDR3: CASSLEEDLPVYSNQPQHF
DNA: TGTGCCAGCAGCTTAGAGGAGGACCTCCCTGTTTATAGCAATCAGCCCCAGCATTTT